These T cell receptor beta chains were read from a single sample in a study of sequential checkpoint blockade in melanoma. Clones were sequenced by immunoSEQ multiplex PCR, and TCRdb holds only the in-frame ones, with some missing. Of about 7,000 clones listed, roughly 30% were seen once; the top ten hold approximately 23%. This sample comprised tumor tissue (inferred from file names), obtained from a patient given nivolumab and ipilimumab in sequence. These receptors all stem from a human donor with melanoma. The CDR3 runs from the conserved cysteine through the conserved F or W. A D gene is named only where the DNA matches it firmly. A row's size may be missing; if present it is once, few, many or a size class.

j_gene,abundance,v_gene,d_gene,CDR3aa,CDR3nt
TRBJ2-1,NA,TRBV6-8,TRBD2,CASAPVSGGWPIEQFF,TGTGCCAGCGCCCCGGTAAGCGGGGGATGGCCGATAGAGCAGTTCTTC
TRBJ1-5,many,TRBV11-3,NA,CASSPMGGNQPQHF,TGTGCCAGCAGCCCCATGGGGGGGAATCAGCCCCAGCATTTT
TRBJ1-2,few,TRBV7-1,NA,CASSLEGGYGYTF,TGTGCCAGCAGCCTAGAAGGGGGCTATGGCTACACCTTC
TRBJ2-7,NA,TRBV7-6,NA,CASSQVQGRVGEQYF,TGTGCCAGCAGCCAAGTTCAAGGCAGGGTAGGCGAGCAGTACTTC
TRBJ2-7,few,TRBV6-4,NA,CASNRVGEQYF,TGTGCCAGCAACAGGGTCGGCGAGCAGTACTTC
TRBJ2-2,many,TRBV6-8,TRBD2,CASIGLAGMAGELFF,TGTGCCAGCATAGGACTAGCGGGAATGGCCGGGGAGCTGTTTTTT
TRBJ2-2,NA,TRBV19,TRBD1,CASTPDRGLNTGELFF,TGTGCCAGTACCCCGGACAGGGGGCTTAACACCGGGGAGCTGTTTTTT
TRBJ2-7,few,TRBV18,NA,CASSPGDTTYEQYF,TGTGCCAGCTCACCAGGGGACACCACCTACGAGCAGTACTTC
TRBJ1-2,NA,TRBV19,NA,CASTDGATRANYGYTF,TGTGCCAGTACCGACGGGGCAACACGGGCGAACTATGGCTACACCTTC
TRBJ2-5,many,TRBV11-3,NA,CASSLAGLARETQYF,TGTGCCAGCAGCTTGGCGGGGCTAGCGAGAGAGACCCAGTACTTC
TRBJ2-7,medium-sized,TRBV6-8,NA,CASSYSSPPGPSYEQYF,TGTGCCAGCAGTTACTCGAGCCCCCCTGGTCCGTCCTACGAGCAGTACTTC
TRBJ1-3,few,TRBV29-1,NA,CSVEITGNTIYF,TGCAGCGTTGAAATTACGGGAAACACCATATATTTT
TRBJ2-7,NA,TRBV5-1,NA,CASTATQGSYEQYF,TGCGCCAGCACCGCCACACAGGGCTCCTACGAGCAGTACTTC
TRBJ1-1,NA,TRBV15,TRBD1,CATSRGTGGWTEAFF,TGTGCCACCAGCAGAGGTACAGGGGGATGGACTGAAGCTTTCTTT
TRBJ2-5,few,TRBV10-2,NA,CASRDPTETQYF,TGCGCCAGCCGGGACCCCACAGAGACCCAGTACTTC
TRBJ2-1,NA,TRBV7-7,NA,CASSLILAPTYNEQFF,TGTGCCAGCAGTCTTATTCTAGCGCCTACCTACAATGAGCAGTTCTTC
TRBJ2-5,NA,TRBV11-3,TRBD2,CASSPGGGKVTQYF,TGTGCCAGCAGCCCCGGGGGGGGAAAGGTGACCCAGTACTTC
TRBJ2-7,few,TRBV6-8,NA,CASSSPRAAQIYEQYF,TGTGCCAGCAGTTCCCCGCGGGCCGCCCAGATCTACGAGCAGTACTTC
TRBJ1-1,few,TRBV9,NA,CASTEWQQNTEAFF,TGTGCCAGCACCGAGTGGCAGCAGAACACTGAAGCTTTCTTT
TRBJ2-2,NA,TRBV6-8,NA,CASSYHRGGDTGELFF,TGTGCCAGCAGTTACCACAGGGGGGGTGACACCGGGGAGCTGTTTTTT
TRBJ1-1,few,TRBV19,TRBD1,CASSRTGGTEAFF,TGTGCCAGCTCCCGGACAGGGGGCACTGAAGCTTTCTTT
TRBJ2-2,NA,TRBV14,NA,CASSPASTYTGELFF,TGTGCCAGCAGCCCGGCTAGCACTTACACCGGGGAGCTGTTTTTT
TRBJ2-7,few,TRBV6-8,TRBD1,CASSYRGQGAEEQYF,TGTGCCAGCAGTTATAGGGGACAGGGGGCAGAAGAGCAGTACTTC
TRBJ2-1,few,TRBV11-3,TRBD2,CASSLSTGGPRSEQFF,TGTGCCAGCAGCTTATCAACGGGAGGGCCGCGAAGTGAGCAGTTCTTC
TRBJ2-3,few,TRBV11-3,NA,CASSSWGGTDTQYF,TGTGCCAGCAGCTCGTGGGGGGGCACAGATACGCAGTATTTT
TRBJ2-1,NA,TRBV5-1,TRBD1,CASSWRTGASGEQFF,TGCGCCAGCAGCTGGAGGACAGGGGCTTCAGGTGAGCAGTTCTTC
TRBJ1-5,NA,TRBV19,TRBD1,CATTWDRVGQPQHF,TGTGCCACCACCTGGGACAGGGTGGGTCAGCCCCAGCATTTT
TRBJ1-1,medium-sized,TRBV6-7,NA,CASSQTPRAFF,TGTGCCAGCAGTCAGACACCGAGGGCTTTCTTT
TRBJ2-4,NA,TRBV19,NA,CASTSSWTASGKNIQYF,TGTGCCAGTACCTCATCCTGGACGGCTTCAGGCAAAAACATTCAGTACTTC
TRBJ2-7,NA,TRBV6-8,TRBD2,CASSQPGLGSYEQYF,TGTGCCAGCAGTCAACCGGGACTAGGATCCTACGAGCAGTACTTC
TRBJ2-7,NA,TRBV5-1,NA,CASSKDGGSLGEQYF,TGCGCCAGCAGCAAAGACGGGGGTTCTTTGGGCGAGCAGTACTTC
TRBJ1-2,NA,TRBV28,NA,CASSLSPGSNTF,TGTGCCAGCAGTTTATCCCCGGGGTCAAACACCTTC
TRBJ2-6,NA,TRBV28,NA,CASSPLGLGSGANVLTF,TGTGCCAGCAGTCCCCTGGGGTTGGGCTCTGGGGCCAACGTCCTGACTTTC